Given below is one T cell receptor beta chain in context. The data were obtained in a study of blood T cell repertoires in COVID-19. Study information: Acute-phase and convalescent COVID-19 samples originated in the United States, Italy and Spain.

Assay used: immunoSEQ multiplex PCR; TCRdb lists only in-frame clones, some missing. The repertoire consists of more than 110,000 clones, with almost 85% occurring once and the leading ten covering around 5.5%. Clinical history reported by participants formed the basis on which cohorts were assigned. The V gene lost 2 bases and the J gene lost 2 bases, with 13 bases spanning the gap. The CDR3 runs 15 residues. Germline V lookup: CDR1 SGHVS, CDR2 FQNEAQ. Sequences were obtained from PBMCs or T cells enriched from blood (not recorded which). The chain couples TRBV7-8 to TRBJ2-7, with TRBD1 as a possible D gene (6 bases). The receptor's source is a man between 35 and 55 years old with acute COVID-19. CDR3 residues: CASSLSAGVTYEQYF. CDR3 coding DNA: TGTGCCAGCAGCTTATCAGCAGGGGTCACCTACGAGCAGTACTTC.